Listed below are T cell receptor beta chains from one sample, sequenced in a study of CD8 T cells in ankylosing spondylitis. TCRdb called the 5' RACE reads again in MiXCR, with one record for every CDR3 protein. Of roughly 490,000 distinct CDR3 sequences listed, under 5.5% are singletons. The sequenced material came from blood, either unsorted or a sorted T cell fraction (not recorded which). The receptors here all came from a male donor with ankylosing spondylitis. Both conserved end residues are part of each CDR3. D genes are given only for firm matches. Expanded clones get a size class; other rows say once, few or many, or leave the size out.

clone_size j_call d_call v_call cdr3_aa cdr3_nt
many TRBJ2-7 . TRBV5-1 CASSLDMTSYSYEQYF TGCGCCAGCAGCTTGGATATGACATCTTACTCCTACGAGCAGTACTTC
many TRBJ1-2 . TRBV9 CASSVDARAGGYTF TGTGCCAGCAGCGTAGACGCCAGGGCAGGCGGCTACACCTTC
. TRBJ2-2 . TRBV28 CASSLRATTGELFF TGTGCCAGCAGTTTACGAGCGACCACCGGGGAGCTGTTTTTT
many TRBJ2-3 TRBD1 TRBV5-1 CASSLGGQQYTQYF TGCGCCAGCAGCTTGGGGGGACAGCAATATACGCAGTATTTT
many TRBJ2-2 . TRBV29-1 CSVPGPTGELFF TGCAGCGTTCCGGGGCCCACCGGGGAGCTGTTTTTT
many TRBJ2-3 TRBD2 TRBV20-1 CSPRAGGTDTQYF TGCAGTCCCCGAGCGGGGGGCACAGATACGCAGTATTTT
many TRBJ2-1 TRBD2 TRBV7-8 CASSPGTSVGARQFF TGTGCCAGCAGCCCAGGGACTAGCGTTGGGGCGAGGCAGTTCTTC
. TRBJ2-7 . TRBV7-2 CASSSRREQYF TGTGCCAGCAGCTCACGGAGGGAGCAGTACTTC
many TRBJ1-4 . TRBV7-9 CASSSGHTTNEKLFF TGTGCCAGCAGCTCAGGACATACAACTAATGAAAAACTGTTTTTT
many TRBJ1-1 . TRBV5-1 CASRIIPGPPLPRDKRAFF TGCGCCAGCAGGATCATTCCGGGACCTCCCCTCCCTAGGGACAAAAGAGCTTTCTTT
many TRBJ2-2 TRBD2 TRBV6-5 CASSYGLASGELFF TGTGCCAGCAGTTACGGACTAGCGTCCGGGGAGCTGTTTTTT
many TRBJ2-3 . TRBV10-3 CAIRDRNTDTQYF TGTGCCATCAGAGACCGTAACACAGATACGCAGTATTTT
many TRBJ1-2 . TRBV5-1 CASSRTEPNYGYTF TGCGCCAGCAGCCGGACAGAGCCCAACTATGGCTACACCTTC
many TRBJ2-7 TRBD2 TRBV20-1 CTPRAAGGGEQYF TGCACCCCACGGGCGGCGGGCGGGGGCGAGCAGTACTTC